This T cell receptor beta chain stems from a study of shared clonotypes between healthy human individuals. Sequenced by immunoSEQ multiplex PCR; TCRdb stores in-frame clones only, minus some. This sample has some 1,100,000 clones, with 75% to 85% found just once. Remarks on this clone: Other DNA sequences from this sample encode an identical CDR3 as well.

This CDR3 region has 10 residues. V shed 7 bases and J shed 3 bases, with 6 bases lying between them. Germline V gene lookup returns CDR1 SQVTM and CDR2 ANQGSEA. The chain has TRBV29-1 and TRBJ2-5; D unresolved. This TCR was sampled from a man aged 18-30 years in good health. Some clones in this sample may be carry-over from other donors' samples. Sequenced sample: memory CD4+ T cells from PBMCs. Subset reported: CD45RA-negative fraction. As DNA, the CDR3 is TGCAGCGCTAGAGAAGAGACCCAGTACTTC. Amino acid sequence: CSAREETQYF.